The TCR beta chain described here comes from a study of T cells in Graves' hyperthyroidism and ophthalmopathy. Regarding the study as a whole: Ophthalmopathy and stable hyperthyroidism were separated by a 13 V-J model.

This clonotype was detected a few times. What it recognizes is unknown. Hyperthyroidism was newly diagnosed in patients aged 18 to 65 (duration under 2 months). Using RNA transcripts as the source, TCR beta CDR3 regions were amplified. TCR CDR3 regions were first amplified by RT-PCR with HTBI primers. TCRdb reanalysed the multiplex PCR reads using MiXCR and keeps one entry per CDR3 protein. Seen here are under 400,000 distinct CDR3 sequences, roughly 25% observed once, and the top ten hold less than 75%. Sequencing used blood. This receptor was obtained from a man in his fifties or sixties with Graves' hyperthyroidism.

As DNA, the CDR3 is TGTGCCAGCATGCGGACTAGCGGGGCCTACGAGCAGTACTTC. It specifies CASMRTSGAYEQYF. The rearrangement joins TRBV12-3 or TRBV12-4 to TRBJ2-7; the match to TRBD2 covers 12 bases. J was trimmed by 2 bases and V by 7 bases; bases with no gene match: 3. There are 14 residues in the CDR3.